Given below is one T cell receptor beta chain in context. The CDR3 loop spans 15 amino acids. Germline V gene sequence: CDR1 SEHNR, CDR2 FQNEAQ (reference sequence). The junction had 8 bases not matched to a gene; V was cut back by 5 bases and J by 2 bases. This table comes from immunoSEQ multiplex PCR, and its TCRdb copy is limited to in-frame clones, with some not included. The sample lists about 180,000 clones, about 90% seen once, with more than 8.5% in the top ten. The data are from a study of blood T cell repertoires in COVID-19. On the study more broadly: The cDNA or gDNA used as material had been derived from T cells, B-cell-depleted T cells, or PBMCs.

All enrollees were roughly 18 to 89 years old and from 24 US areas. The sequence was collected from a woman aged 18-30 years who had recovered from COVID-19. This chain connects TRBV7-9 to TRBJ1-1, with 7 bases identical to TRBD1. The sample consisted of PBMCs or T cells enriched from blood (not recorded which). The DNA for the CDR3 is TGTGCCAGCAGCCCCCGGACAGGTACTAACACTGAAGCTTTCTTT. Protein product: CASSPRTGTNTEAFF.